The 27 T cell receptor beta chains below were found in one sample sequenced in a study of CD8 T cells in Susac syndrome. Reverse transcription of about 0.45 to 1 ug RNA was carried out with random hexamers. TCRdb reprocessed the immunoSEQ multiplex PCR reads with MiXCR, giving one entry per CDR3 protein. The sample yields roughly 86,000 distinct CDR3 sequences, approximately 96% seen once. Source material: CD8+ T cells from PBMCs. These receptors were taken from a human donor with Susac syndrome.

This chain links TRBV11-1 with TRBJ2-1, with 10 nucleotides matching TRBD2. The CDR3 runs 15 residues. Germline assignment: CDR1 SGHAT and CDR2 FQDESV (reference sequence). Trimming took 4 bases from V and 5 from J; bases not matched to a gene: 5. The CDR3 DNA reads TGTGCCAGCAGCTCAGGGACTAGCGCAGACAATGAGCAGTTCTTC. Translated: CASSSGTSADNEQFF.

The chain couples TRBV27 to TRBJ1-1; a weak D match, TRBD1 (5 bases). The CDR3 covers 14 residues. CDR1 is MNHEY and CDR2 is SMNVEV in the germline V gene (reference sequence). V was shortened by 6 bases and J by 0 bases, with 11 bases between the two germline ends. The CDR3: CASRLGTLNTEAFF. The CDR3 DNA reads as TGTGCCAGCAGACTTGGGACGTTGAACACTGAAGCTTTCTTT.

The V call is TRBV14, the J call TRBJ2-3, with 8 positions matching TRBD2. Germline CDR1 is SGHDN and CDR2 is FVKESK. This CDR3 has 16 amino acids. V lost 1 base and J lost 5; bases outside the gene matches: 8. CDR3 in DNA: TGTGCCAGCAGCCAAGTACCGGGGGGGCGAAGAGATACGCAGTATTTT. Translation gives CASSQVPGGRRDTQYF. The complete variable domain, with remaining parts taken from reference TRBV14 and TRBJ2-3, reads EAGVTQFPSHSVIEKGQTVTLRCDPISGHDNLYWYRRVMGKEIKFLLHFVKESKQDESGMPNNRFLAERTGGTYSTLKVQPAELEDSGVYFCASSQVPGGRRDTQYFGPGTRLTVL.

V and J are TRBV4-2 and TRBJ1-2, with 11 bases aligning to TRBD1. Germline lookup yields CDR1 LGHNA and CDR2 YNFKEQ. CDR3 length equals 15 residues. The trim removed 1 base at V and 6 bases at J, leaving 4 bases unmatched. The CDR3 region has the DNA TGTGCCAGCAGCCAAGGGACAGGGGGCAGGGATGGCTACACCTTC. Translation gives CASSQGTGGRDGYTF.

The V call is TRBV15, the J call TRBJ2-3, with 8 bases matching TRBD1. CDR3 size: 14 residues. The ends lost 8 bases at V and 4 bases at J; junction bases unmatched: 8. Germline assignment: CDR1 LNHNV and CDR2 YYDKDF (reference sequence). The CDR3 region has the DNA TGTGCCACCGAATCGGACAGGGCCTCAGATACGCAGTATTTT. Protein product: CATESDRASDTQYF.

V and J are TRBV24-1 and TRBJ2-2; TRBD1 agrees at 9 bases. J was trimmed by 6 bases and V by 9 bases; bases with no gene match: 10. There are 15 residues in the CDR3. The germline V gene has CDR1 KGHDR and CDR2 SFDVKD. The CDR3 DNA reads as TGTGCCACCGGCTCGACAGGGGGTCATCCCGGGGAGCTGTTTTTT. Protein sequence: CATGSTGGHPGELFF.

J is TRBJ1-2 and V is TRBV20-1, with TRBD1 identical over 7 bases. Germline CDR1 is DFQATT and CDR2 is SNEGSKA (reference sequence). CDR3 size: 11 residues. Trimming cost V 6 bases and J 7 bases; bases outside gene matches: 5. This CDR3 reads CSARQGFGYTF. DNA of the CDR3: TGCAGTGCGAGACAGGGTTTTGGCTACACCTTC.

In its sample, this clonotype was seen once. The chain recombines TRBV11-3 with TRBJ2-1; 7 nucleotides match TRBD2. Germline trimming cut 5 bases from V and 7 bases from J; bases unmatched to any gene: 8. The CDR3 length is 14 residues. Germline loops: CDR1 SGHNT, CDR2 YENEEA. CDR3 region: CASSVGLGGNEQFF. The CDR3 nucleotides read TGTGCCAGCAGCGTAGGACTAGGAGGGAATGAGCAGTTCTTC.

This rearrangement joins TRBV20-1 to TRBJ1-6, with unresolved D. The CDR3 is made up of 16 amino acids. Germline V gene sequence: CDR1 DFQATT, CDR2 SNEGSKA (reference sequence). Trimming shortened V by 6 bases and J by 0 bases, and 15 bases separated the two germline ends. The CDR3, as DNA: TGCAGTGCCGACGGGTCTCCCAGCTCCTATAATTCACCCCTCCACTTT. This gives the protein CSADGSPSSYNSPLHF.

This clonotype was recorded only once. The rearrangement links TRBV12-3 or TRBV12-4 to TRBJ2-4; TRBD2 aligns across 8 bases. The CDR3 has 15 amino acids. The ends lost 5 bases at V and 4 bases at J; junction bases unmatched: 7. For the CDR3, the DNA is TGTGCCAGCAGTCCTCAAGGCGGGGGGAAAAACATTCAGTACTTC. Protein sequence: CASSPQGGGKNIQYF.

This clonotype was seen only once. This sequence joins TRBV20-1 and TRBJ2-3; perhaps TRBD1 as D (5 bases). The germline V gene encodes CDR1 DFQATT and CDR2 SNEGSKA (reference sequence). V lost 6 bases and J 1 base, leaving 17 bases between the germline ends. The CDR3 extends over 15 amino acids. The CDR3 DNA sequence: TGCAGTGCCACGTCACGCAGGGTGGGCACAGATACGCAGTATTTT. Translating it yields CSATSRRVGTDTQYF.

This chain links TRBV5-4 with TRBJ1-5; D is unresolved. The CDR3 spans 14 residues. Deletions cut 4 bases from V and 0 bases from J, with 8 bases between. The V gene's germline CDR1 is SGHNT and CDR2 YYREEE (reference sequence). The CDR3 DNA is TGTGCCAGCAGCCGAGACAATAGCAATCAGCCCCAGCATTTT. This translates into CASSRDNSNQPQHF.

The chain employs TRBV29-1 and TRBJ2-1; D gene uncertain. Germline V lookup: CDR1 SQVTM, CDR2 ANQGSEA. The CDR3 totals 14 residues. The V and J ends lost 1 base and 8 bases respectively, with 15 bases between them. The CDR3 sequence: CSVEAAASLDEQFF. The CDR3 nucleotides are TGCAGCGTTGAAGCGGCGGCATCCTTGGATGAGCAGTTCTTC.

The CDR3 DNA reads as TGTGCCAGCAGTTCACAGGGATCCCAGCATTTT. This codes for CASSSQGSQHF. The chain links TRBV6-2 or TRBV6-3 to TRBJ1-5, with D possibly matching TRBD1 (6 bases). The CDR3 is made up of 11 amino acids. The V gene's germline CDR1 is MNHEY and CDR2 SVGEGT. The V end was cut by 4 bases, the J end by 11 bases, with 9 bases between.

The chain recombines TRBV19 with TRBJ2-7; TRBD1 aligns across 8 bases. This CDR3 is 14 amino acids long. Germline V gene data show CDR1 as LNHDA and CDR2 as SQIVND (reference sequence). With 5 bases clipped from V and 4 bases from J, the junction kept 7 bases outside the gene matches. This CDR3 is CASSLTGEAYEQYF. The CDR3 nucleotides are TGTGCCAGTAGTCTGACAGGGGAAGCATACGAGCAGTACTTC.

The chain has TRBV15 and TRBJ2-7; D perhaps matches TRBD1 (6 bases). Deletions cut 0 bases from V and 4 bases from J, with 16 bases between. This CDR3 region has 16 residues. The germline CDR1 and CDR2 sequences are LNHNV and YYDKDF (reference sequence). The DNA of the CDR3 is TGTGCCACCAGCAGAGATGGATTTAACAGGGAATACGAGCAGTACTTC. Translating it yields CATSRDGFNREYEQYF.

The chain employs TRBV20-1 and TRBJ1-2, with D perhaps matching TRBD1 (5 bases). The CDR3 is 13 residues long. Germline V gene sequence: CDR1 DFQATT, CDR2 SNEGSKA (reference sequence). V was clipped by 1 base and J by 3 bases, with 9 bases between them. This chain's CDR3 is CSARGGEDYGYTF. The CDR3 DNA follows: TGCAGTGCTAGAGGGGGCGAGGACTATGGCTACACCTTC.

This clonotype was seen a single time. The chain employs TRBV12-3 or TRBV12-4 and TRBJ1-1; D is possibly TRBD1 (6 bases). The CDR3 is 16 residues long. The V end lost 2 bases, the J end lost 4 bases, and 17 bases lay between the germline ends. The CDR3 nucleotides are TGTGCCAGCAGTTTAAGTACAGGGAATGGAATCACTGAAGCTTTCTTT. Protein sequence: CASSLSTGNGITEAFF.

V usage is TRBV5-4 and J usage is TRBJ2-5, with TRBD2 as a possible D gene (6 bases). Germline V gene data show CDR1 as SGHNT and CDR2 as YYREEE (reference sequence). The V and J ends lost 0 bases and 9 bases respectively, with 15 bases between them. This CDR3 has 14 residues. This CDR3 is CASSLAGPPGAQYF. The CDR3 nucleotides are TGTGCCAGCAGCTTGGCGGGACCTCCGGGGGCCCAGTACTTC.

The CDR3 reads CASSVDGRESAEAFF. CDR3 coding DNA: TGTGCCAGCAGCGTAGACGGGCGAGAATCGGCCGAAGCTTTCTTT. This chain links TRBV9 with TRBJ1-1, with D unclear. The V end lost 0 bases, the J end lost 8 bases, and 17 bases lay between the germline ends. This CDR3 spans 15 amino acids. Germline assignment: CDR1 SGDLS and CDR2 YYNGEE.

The V call is TRBV6-2 or TRBV6-3, the J call TRBJ2-4, with a tentative D call TRBD1 (5 bases). Germline V gene data show CDR1 as MNHEY and CDR2 as SVGEGT. The V end lost 8 bases, the J end lost 7 bases, and 21 bases lay between the germline ends. The CDR3 spans 15 residues. CDR3 amino acids: CASGPLLGQGNIQYF. The DNA for the CDR3 is TGTGCCAGCGGCCCGCTACTTGGGCAGGGCAACATTCAGTACTTC.

J is TRBJ1-4 and V is TRBV15, with unresolved D. This CDR3 spans 20 amino acids. Germline loops: CDR1 LNHNV, CDR2 YYDKDF (reference sequence). The V end was cut by 3 bases, the J end by 3 bases, with 26 bases between. This CDR3 is CATSSAQVGSSIGANEKLFF. CDR3 DNA: TGTGCCACCAGCAGCGCCCAAGTGGGGAGTAGTATTGGGGCTAATGAAAAACTGTTTTTT.

The V call is TRBV27, the J call TRBJ1-6; D is unclear. CDR1 and CDR2 (germline): MNHEY, SMNVEV (reference sequence). CDR3 length: 13 residues. The V end lost 4 bases, the J end lost 10 bases, and 11 bases lay between the germline ends. CDR3 sequence (DNA): TGTGCCAGCAGTTCCCGTTGGGAATCACCCCTCCACTTT. It codes for CASSSRWESPLHF.

The chain is built from TRBV3-1 and TRBJ2-3, with D perhaps TRBD2 (6 bases). The CDR3 spans 16 residues. Germline V gene data show CDR1 as LGHDT and CDR2 as YNNKEL (reference sequence). V gave up 2 bases and J gave up 0 bases, with 12 bases separating them. The CDR3 loop is CASSQNSGSSTDTQYF. The DNA for the CDR3 is TGTGCCAGCAGCCAAAATAGCGGTTCTAGCACAGATACGCAGTATTTT.

This clonotype was observed a handful of times. The rearrangement uses TRBV25-1 and TRBJ1-2, with unresolved D. Trimming took 5 bases from V and 8 from J, leaving 12 bases between them. The CDR3 length is 12 residues. Germline CDR1 and CDR2: MGHDK and SYGVNS. The CDR3 coding sequence is TGTGCCAGCAGTCTAGGGCGGGAAGGCTACACCTTC. Its translation is CASSLGREGYTF.

CDR3 sequence: CASSLDRGGYEQYF. The CDR3 bases are TGTGCCAGCAGCCTCGACAGGGGTGGCTACGAGCAGTACTTC. This sequence joins TRBV5-4 and TRBJ2-7, with 8 bases that match TRBD1. There are 14 residues in the CDR3. J was trimmed by 3 bases and V by 4 bases; bases with no gene match: 6. Germline CDR1 reads SGHNT; CDR2 reads YYREEE (reference sequence). Looking up the rest from reference TRBV5-4 and TRBJ2-7 gives the full variable domain: ETGVTQSPTHLIKTRGQQVTLRCSSQSGHNTVSWYQQALGQGPQFIFQYYREEENGRGNFPPRFSGLQFPNYSSELNVNALELDDSALYLCASSLDRGGYEQYFGPGTRLTVT.

The CDR3 reads CASMAVKTEAFF. The CDR3 nucleotides read TGTGCCAGCATGGCAGTAAAGACTGAAGCTTTCTTT. The chain recombines TRBV2 with TRBJ1-1; D is undetermined. Deletions cut 7 bases from V and 5 bases from J, with 11 bases between. Germline loops: CDR1 SNHLY, CDR2 FYNNEI. The CDR3 runs to 12 residues.